This TCR beta chain derives from a study of T cells in Graves' hyperthyroidism and ophthalmopathy. Study background: Initial diagnosis, before any treatment, was when peripheral blood was collected.

Study observations and caveats: Appearing also in blood were most of the thyroid clonotypes expanded above 0.001.

The germline V gene encodes CDR1 SQVTM and CDR2 ANQGSEA. The J segment lost 4 bases and the V segment lost 5 bases, leaving 5 bases of the junction unmatched. The CDR3 extends over 13 amino acids. The table lists this clonotype with many counts. As yet, its antigen is unknown. Regions amplified from RNA transcripts were the TCR beta CDR3 regions. When the TCR CDR3 underwent first-round RT-PCR, the HTBI primer set was used. MiXCR, applied by TCRdb to the multiplex PCR reads, yields one record per CDR3 protein. The data show approximately 600,000 distinct CDR3 sequences, approximately 15% seen once. Sequenced input: blood. The chain carries TRBV29-1 and TRBJ2-7; 10 bases are a match to TRBD1. This receptor was taken from a woman younger than 30 with Graves' ophthalmopathy. DNA of the CDR3: TGCAGCGTTAGGGGACAGGGGATGTACGAGCAGTACTTC. This codes for CSVRGQGMYEQYF.